This TCR beta chain was sequenced during a study of blood T cell repertoires in COVID-19. Whole-study context: Spain, Italy and the United States supplied samples that represented acute and convalescent COVID-19. Sources were T cells, B-cell-depleted T cells, or PBMCs; the material itself was cDNA or gDNA.

Assay: immunoSEQ multiplex PCR; the TCRdb copy retains only in-frame clones and omits some. Here the sample spans about 340,000 clones, more than 75% being singletons. Patients at the Seattle site were enrolled during active infection and followed longitudinally. The receptor was derived from a woman between 45 and 65 years old with COVID-19, enrolled during active disease. Sequencing was done on a sample of peripheral blood.

The CDR3 DNA is TGCGCCAGCAGCCACGGACTAGCGGGAGGGAATGAGCAGTTCTTC. Encoded protein: CASSHGLAGGNEQFF. The chain uses TRBV4-3 and TRBJ2-1; 15 nucleotides agree with TRBD2. Germline CDR1 is LGHNA and CDR2 is YSLEER. V was clipped by 3 bases and J by 7 bases; unmatched bases: 1. CDR3 size: 15 residues.